The 17 T cell receptor beta chains listed next were all sequenced from one sample in a study of T cells in narcolepsy. Repertoires were generated with immunoSEQ multiplex PCR, while TCRdb's copy carries only in-frame clones and drops some. The profile covers over 30,000 clones, with approximately 86% appearing a single time and approximately 0.8% taken by the ten largest. The sequenced material came from CD45RA- memory CD4+ T cells from PBMCs. The source is a human donor with narcolepsy.

Only one count was recorded for this clone. The chain links TRBV7-3 to TRBJ2-3; D is ambiguous. This CDR3 is 13 amino acids long. Germline CDR1 reads SGHTA; CDR2 reads FQGTGA. Trimming removed 5 bases from V and 4 bases from J, with 10 bases in between. CDR3 protein: CASSASSADTQYF. Written as DNA, the CDR3 is TGTGCCAGCAGCGCGTCTAGTGCAGATACGCAGTATTTT.

The chain recombines TRBV6-5 with TRBJ1-2; D gene uncertain. Germline V gene sequence: CDR1 MNHEY, CDR2 SVGAGI. Trimming took 5 bases from V and 1 from J, leaving 8 bases between them. The CDR3 loop spans 13 amino acids. CDR3 sequence (DNA): TGTGCCAGCAGTGTGGCCAGTAACTATGGCTACACCTTC. Translated, it gives CASSVASNYGYTF.

The V call is TRBV2, the J call TRBJ2-1; the match to TRBD1 covers 8 bases. The CDR3 is made up of 14 amino acids. Germline V gene data show CDR1 as SNHLY and CDR2 as FYNNEI. Trimming cost V 6 bases and J 7 bases; bases outside gene matches: 8. CDR3 in DNA: TGTGCCAGCAGCGCAGGGGGCAAGGGGAATGAGCAGTTCTTC. The encoded protein is CASSAGGKGNEQFF. The full variable domain, its missing parts supplied by reference TRBV2 and TRBJ2-1, is EPEVTQTPSHQVTQMGQEVILRCVPISNHLYFYWYRQILGQKVEFLVSFYNNEISEKSEIFDDQFSVERPDGSNFTLKIRSTKLEDSAMYFCASSAGGKGNEQFFGPGTRLTVL.

The V and J genes are TRBV15 and TRBJ2-3; D gene ambiguous. The V gene lost 1 base and the J gene lost 4 bases, with 6 bases spanning the gap. CDR3 size: 13 residues. Germline-derived CDR1 and CDR2 are LNHNV and YYDKDF (reference sequence). CDR3 in amino acids: CATSRVGADTQYF. In DNA, the CDR3 is TGTGCCACCAGCAGAGTCGGTGCAGATACGCAGTATTTT.

This rearrangement joins TRBV5-6 to TRBJ1-2; 7 bases match TRBD1. The CDR3 consists of 14 residues. In germline, CDR1 is SGHDT, CDR2 YYEEEE. V trimming: 5 bases; J trimming: 4 bases; junction bases outside the gene matches: 8. In DNA, the CDR3 is TGTGCCAGCAGTACCGACAGGGCCCTCTATGGCTACACCTTC. The encoded protein is CASSTDRALYGYTF.

V gene TRBV5-1 combines with J gene TRBJ1-6; D is unclear. This CDR3 is 15 amino acids long. Trimming pared 4 bases from V and 6 bases from J, leaving 14 bases between. The V gene's germline CDR1 is SGHRS and CDR2 YFSETQ. CDR3 nucleotide sequence: TGCGCCAGCAGCACCAATAACCCGGCTAATTCACCCCTCCACTTT. This gives the protein CASSTNNPANSPLHF.

The chain links TRBV6-1 to TRBJ1-5; D is unresolved. The CDR3 has 14 residues. The germline gives CDR1 MNHNS, CDR2 SASEGT. The ends were cut back, 7 bases at V and 5 bases at J, with 15 bases in the middle. CDR3 in amino acids: CASNPVGFDQPQHF. The CDR3 nucleotides read TGTGCCAGCAACCCGGTGGGTTTTGATCAGCCCCAGCATTTT.

V and J are TRBV18 and TRBJ1-4, with 12 bases that match TRBD1. Per germline, CDR1 KGHSH and CDR2 LQKENI. Trimming at V came to 6 bases and at J to 4 bases, leaving 9 bases not matched to a gene. The CDR3 totals 17 residues. CDR3 DNA: TGTGCCAGCTCGACATGGGACAGGGGGCAAGTTAATGAAAAACTGTTTTTT. It translates to CASSTWDRGQVNEKLFF.

Here the CDR3 DNA reads TGTGCCTGGAGTCGCGTGTACGAGCAGTACTTC. Residues: CAWSRVYEQYF. This chain joins TRBV30 and TRBJ2-7; D is unclear. Germline assignment: CDR1 GTSNPN and CDR2 SVGIG (reference sequence). The CDR3 extends over 11 amino acids. Trimming shortened V by 2 bases and J by 4 bases, and 6 bases separated the two germline ends.

This clone was recorded a few times. V usage is TRBV4-3 and J usage is TRBJ2-2; D is perhaps TRBD1 (5 bases). This CDR3 is built from 14 residues. CDR1 is LGHNA and CDR2 is YSLEER in the germline V gene. Between the trimmed V and J ends, which lost 4 bases and 5 bases, there was a span of 11 bases. CDR3 in amino acids: CASSLHQGTGELFF. The CDR3 DNA is TGCGCCAGCAGCCTACACCAGGGAACCGGGGAGCTGTTTTTT.

This clone was seen once. The chain links TRBV28 to TRBJ1-4; tentative D call: TRBD1 (5 bases). The V end was cut by 4 bases, the J end by 8 bases, with 14 bases between. The length of the CDR3 is 14 residues. Per the germline V gene, CDR1 is MDHEN and CDR2 is SYDVKM. CDR3 loop: CASSSSGGVEKLFF. CDR3 bases: TGTGCCAGCAGTTCATCCGGGGGAGTAGAAAAACTGTTTTTT. The whole variable domain, remainder taken from reference TRBV28 and TRBJ1-4, is DVKVTQSSRYLVKRTGEKVFLECVQDMDHENMFWYRQDPGLGLRLIYFSYDVKMKEKGDIPEGYSVSREKKERFSLILESASTNQTSMYLCASSSSGGVEKLFFGSGTQLSVL.

The chain recombines TRBV18 with TRBJ2-1; 8 positions agree with TRBD1. This CDR3 is built from 12 residues. Germline CDR1 KGHSH, CDR2 LQKENI. Trimming removed 5 bases from V and 9 bases from J; junction bases left unmatched: 3. The CDR3 DNA is TGTGCCAGCTCAACGGACAGGGCTGAGCAGTTCTTC. As protein: CASSTDRAEQFF.

The chain combines TRBV5-6 with TRBJ1-1; D call uncertain. Germline CDR1 and CDR2: SGHDT and YYEEEE. CDR3 size: 14 residues. Trimming removed 4 bases from V and 2 bases from J, with 12 bases in between. DNA of the CDR3: TGTGCCAGCAGCCCCGGCGAAGTAAACACTGAAGCTTTCTTT. This sequence encodes CASSPGEVNTEAFF.

This clone has only a few counts. The rearrangement uses TRBV2 and TRBJ1-4; the D is unclear. Per the germline V gene, CDR1 is SNHLY and CDR2 is FYNNEI. The CDR3 consists of 11 residues. The V end lost 6 bases, the J end lost 5 bases, and 4 bases lay between the germline ends. The CDR3 loop is CASRTNEKLFF. In DNA form, the CDR3 reads TGTGCCAGCAGGACGAATGAAAAACTGTTTTTT.

The V and J genes are TRBV4-2 and TRBJ2-2; possibly TRBD1 for D (7 bases). Germline values: CDR1 LGHNA, CDR2 YNFKEQ. The CDR3 totals 17 residues. V was trimmed by 1 base and J by 1 base, leaving 13 bases between them. Here the CDR3 DNA reads TGTGCCAGCAGCCAAGGGGGGGACAGCCGGAACACCGGGGAGCTGTTTTTT. Amino acids: CASSQGGDSRNTGELFF.

The chain combines TRBV4-2 with TRBJ2-7; 7 positions match TRBD1. The CDR3 is made up of 14 amino acids. The germline CDR1 and CDR2 sequences are LGHNA and YNFKEQ. J lost 0 bases, V lost 1 base, and 0 bases had no gene match. CDR3 in amino acids: CASSQGQGSYEQYF. The CDR3, as DNA: TGTGCCAGCAGCCAAGGACAGGGCTCCTACGAGCAGTACTTC.

This sequence joins TRBV11-3 and TRBJ2-5; 8 nucleotides match TRBD1. Near its end, the DNA agrees better with TRBJ2-7, so the J call may be wrong. Germline CDR1 reads SGHNT; CDR2 reads YENEEA. The CDR3 has 17 amino acids. CDR3 sequence: CASSFRAGGQGTYEQYF. As DNA, the CDR3 is TGTGCCAGCAGCTTTAGAGCTGGTGGACAGGGCACCTACGAGCAGTACTTC.